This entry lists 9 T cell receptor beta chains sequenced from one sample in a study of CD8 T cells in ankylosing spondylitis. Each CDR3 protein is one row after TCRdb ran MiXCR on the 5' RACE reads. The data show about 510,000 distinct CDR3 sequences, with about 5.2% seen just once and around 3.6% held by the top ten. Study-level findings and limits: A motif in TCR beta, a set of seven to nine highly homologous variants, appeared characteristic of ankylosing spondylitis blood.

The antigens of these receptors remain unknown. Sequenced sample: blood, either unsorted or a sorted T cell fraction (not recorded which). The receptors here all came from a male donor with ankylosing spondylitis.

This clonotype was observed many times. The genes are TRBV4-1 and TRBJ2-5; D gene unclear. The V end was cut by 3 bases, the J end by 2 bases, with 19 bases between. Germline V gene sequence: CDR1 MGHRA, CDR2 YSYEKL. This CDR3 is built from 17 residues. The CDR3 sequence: CASSQKYQAWGQETQYF. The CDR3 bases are TGCGCCAGCAGCCAGAAATACCAGGCTTGGGGTCAAGAGACCCAGTACTTC.

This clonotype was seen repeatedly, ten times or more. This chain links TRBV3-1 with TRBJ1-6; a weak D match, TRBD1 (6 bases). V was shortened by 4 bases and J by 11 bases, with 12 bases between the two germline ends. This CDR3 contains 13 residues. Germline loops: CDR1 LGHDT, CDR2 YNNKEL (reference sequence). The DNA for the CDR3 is TGTGCCAGCAGCCGGCTTGAGGGGGCACCCCTCCACTTT. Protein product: CASSRLEGAPLHF.

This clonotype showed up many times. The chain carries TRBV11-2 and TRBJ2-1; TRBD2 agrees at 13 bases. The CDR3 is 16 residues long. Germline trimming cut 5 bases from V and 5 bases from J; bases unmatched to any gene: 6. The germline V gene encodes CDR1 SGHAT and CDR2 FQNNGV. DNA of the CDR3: TGTGCCAGCAGCATCGGACTAGCGGGAGTTAACAATGAGCAGTTCTTC. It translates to CASSIGLAGVNNEQFF.

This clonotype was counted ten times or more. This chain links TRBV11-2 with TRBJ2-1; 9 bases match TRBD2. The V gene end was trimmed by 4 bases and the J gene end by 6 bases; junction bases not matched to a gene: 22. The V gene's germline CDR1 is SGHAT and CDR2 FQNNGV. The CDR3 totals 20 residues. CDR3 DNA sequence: TGTGCCAGCAGCTACATACGAGGTCTAGCGGGATCAACATGGACCAATGAGCAGTTCTTC. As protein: CASSYIRGLAGSTWTNEQFF.

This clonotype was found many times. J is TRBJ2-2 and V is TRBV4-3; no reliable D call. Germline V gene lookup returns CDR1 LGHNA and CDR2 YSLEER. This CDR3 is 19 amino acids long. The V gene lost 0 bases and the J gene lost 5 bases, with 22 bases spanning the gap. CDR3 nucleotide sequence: TGCGCCAGCAGCCAAGACTTAAGAAGAGGTATTTTCAGTACCGGGGAGCTGTTTTTT. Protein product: CASSQDLRRGIFSTGELFF.

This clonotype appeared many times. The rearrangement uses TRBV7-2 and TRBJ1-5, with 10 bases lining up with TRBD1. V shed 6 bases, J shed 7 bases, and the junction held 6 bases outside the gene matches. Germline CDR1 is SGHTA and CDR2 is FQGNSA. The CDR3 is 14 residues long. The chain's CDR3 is CASRRQGAGQPQHF. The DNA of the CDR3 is TGTGCCAGCAGAAGACAGGGGGCGGGACAGCCCCAGCATTTT.

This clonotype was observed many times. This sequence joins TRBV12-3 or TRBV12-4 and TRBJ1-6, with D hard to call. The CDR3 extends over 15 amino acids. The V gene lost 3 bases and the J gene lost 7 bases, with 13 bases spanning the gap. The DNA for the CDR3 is TGTGCCAGCAGTTTCTATGGTGATCGGAATTCACCCCTCCACTTT. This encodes CASSFYGDRNSPLHF.

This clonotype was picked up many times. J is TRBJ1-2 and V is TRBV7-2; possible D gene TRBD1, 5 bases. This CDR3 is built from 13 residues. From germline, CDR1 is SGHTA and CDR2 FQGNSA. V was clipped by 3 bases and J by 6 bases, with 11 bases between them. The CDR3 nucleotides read TGTGCCAGCAGCTTTAGCAGGGTAGATGGCTACACCTTC. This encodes CASSFSRVDGYTF.

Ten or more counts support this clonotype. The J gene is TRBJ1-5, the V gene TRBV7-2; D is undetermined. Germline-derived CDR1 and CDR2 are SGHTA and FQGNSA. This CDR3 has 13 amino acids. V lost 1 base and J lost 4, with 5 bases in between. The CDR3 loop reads CASSLEPNQPQHF. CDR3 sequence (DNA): TGTGCCAGCAGCTTAGAGCCTAATCAGCCCCAGCATTTT.